These 22 T cell receptor beta chains came from one sample sequenced in a study of regulatory T cells in long-lasting Graves disease. Time point here: newly diagnosed GD, antithyroid drugs for less than 3 months. PBMC RNA served as the TCR library source. In building TCR beta libraries, iRepertoire HTBI primers were used together with Arm-PCR of CDR3 regions. One entry per CDR3 protein, called by TCRdb with MiXCR from the multiplex PCR reads. The sample holds roughly 350,000 distinct CDR3 sequences, about 16% seen once. These records were also assigned to another study, of T cells in Graves' hyperthyroidism and ophthalmopathy.

Source: peripheral blood mononuclear cells (PBMCs), taken at new diagnosis, from a patient treated with antithyroid drugs. These receptors were obtained from a woman aged 18-29 years with Graves disease.

This clonotype was counted many times. V and J are TRBV6-1 and TRBJ2-2; D is possibly TRBD1 (5 bases). CDR3 length: 15 amino acids. CDR1 and CDR2 (germline): MNHNS, SASEGT. The V end lost 3 bases, the J end lost 6 bases, and 14 bases lay between the germline ends. The chain's CDR3 is CASSDREFWAGELFF. The CDR3 DNA follows: TGTGCCAGCAGTGACAGGGAATTTTGGGCCGGGGAGCTGTTTTTT.

This clonotype was recorded at least ten times. This sequence joins TRBV3-1 and TRBJ2-2; 7 bases are shared with TRBD1. The length of the CDR3 is 16 residues. From germline, CDR1 is LGHDT and CDR2 YNNKEL (reference sequence). J lost 5 bases, V lost 4 bases, and 10 bases had no gene match. CDR3 loop: CASSPVLAGGTGELFF. DNA for the CDR3: TGTGCCAGCAGCCCCGTCTTGGCAGGGGGAACCGGGGAGCTGTTTTTT.

In its sample, this clonotype was seen many times. The chain has TRBV12-3 or TRBV12-4 and TRBJ2-5; 9 bases are shared with TRBD2. The CDR3 is 13 residues long. V lost 6 bases and J lost 5; bases outside the gene matches: 4. CDR3 amino acids: CASSSGLAETQYF. The CDR3 DNA follows: TGTGCCAGCAGCTCGGGACTAGCCGAGACCCAGTACTTC.

This clonotype was seen repeatedly, ten times or more. CDR3 sequence: CASSLEHPGNYGYTF. CDR3 nucleotides: TGTGCCAGCAGTTTGGAGCACCCCGGGAACTATGGCTACACCTTC. The chain uses TRBV12-3 or TRBV12-4 and TRBJ1-2; D uncertain. V shed 3 bases and J shed 2 bases, with 13 bases lying between them. There are 15 residues in the CDR3.

This clonotype was recorded at least ten times. The genes are TRBV12-3 or TRBV12-4 and TRBJ2-1, with TRBD2 matching 10 bases. The V and J ends lost 6 bases and 7 bases, in that order; junction bases with no gene match: 6. This CDR3 has 14 residues. The CDR3 sequence is CASSRTSGVNEQFF. CDR3 coding DNA: TGTGCCAGCAGCCGGACTAGCGGAGTAAATGAGCAGTTCTTC.

The chain carries TRBV20-1 and TRBJ1-1, with D maybe TRBD1 (6 bases). In germline, CDR1 is DFQATT, CDR2 SNEGSKA (reference sequence). Trimming took off 3 bases at V and 10 bases at J, with 12 bases between the two ends. CDR3 length: 11 residues. In nucleotides, the CDR3 is TGCAGTGCTAGGTTAACAGGGCCAGCTTTCTTT. Translation: CSARLTGPAFF.

The chain uses TRBV29-1 and TRBJ1-3, with a possible D match to TRBD1 (5 bases). The CDR3 sequence is 12 residues long. The V gene lost 7 bases and the J gene lost 0 bases, with 7 bases spanning the gap. From germline, CDR1 is SQVTM and CDR2 ANQGSEA. The DNA of the CDR3 is TGCAGCGCCGACAGCTCTGGAAACACCATATATTTT. Translated: CSADSSGNTIYF.

CDR3 region: CASRAVYGAFF. Here the CDR3 DNA reads TGTGCCAGCAGAGCGGTTTACGGAGCGTTCTTC. The J gene is TRBJ2-1, the V gene TRBV6-2 or TRBV6-3, with D perhaps matching TRBD2 (5 bases). With 6 bases removed from V and 15 bases from J, the gap between germline ends came to 15 bases. Germline V gene sequence: CDR1 MNHEY, CDR2 SVGEGT. The CDR3 runs 11 residues.

This sequence joins TRBV7-9 and TRBJ2-1; 13 positions agree with TRBD2. This CDR3 is built from 15 residues. Germline V gene data show CDR1 as SEHNR and CDR2 as FQNEAQ (reference sequence). Unmatched junction bases numbered 4, after V lost 4 bases and J lost 7 bases. The chain's CDR3 is CASSWTSGSTNEQFF. CDR3 bases: TGTGCCAGCAGCTGGACTAGCGGGAGTACTAATGAGCAGTTCTTC. Variable domain in full (rest from reference TRBV7-9 and TRBJ2-1): DTGVSQNPRHKITKRGQNVTFRCDPISEHNRLYWYRQTLGQGPEFLTYFQNEAQLEKSRLLSDRFSAERPKGSFSTLEIQRTEQGDSAMYLCASSWTSGSTNEQFFGPGTRLTVL.

Ten or more counts support this clonotype. The V gene is TRBV12-3 or TRBV12-4, the J gene TRBJ2-3; D is ambiguous. Trimming cost V 3 bases and J 8 bases, with 9 bases left between them. CDR3 length: 12 amino acids. As DNA, the CDR3 is TGTGCCAGCAGTTTTGGGAAGTTTACGCAGTATTTT. Translating gives CASSFGKFTQYF.

V gene TRBV7-9 combines with J gene TRBJ2-7, with D perhaps given as TRBD1 or TRBD2 (5 bases each). Per the germline V gene, CDR1 is SEHNR and CDR2 is FQNEAQ (reference sequence). V was trimmed by 6 bases and J by 4 bases, leaving 19 bases between them. The CDR3 is 15 residues long. The CDR3 spells CASSYTGTYSYEQYF. CDR3 sequence (DNA): TGTGCCAGCAGTTACACCGGGACCTATTCGTACGAGCAGTACTTC. The full variable domain, with the rest looked up from reference TRBV7-9 and TRBJ2-7, is DTGVSQNPRHKITKRGQNVTFRCDPISEHNRLYWYRQTLGQGPEFLTYFQNEAQLEKSRLLSDRFSAERPKGSFSTLEIQRTEQGDSAMYLCASSYTGTYSYEQYFGPGTRLTVT.

V is TRBV15 and J is TRBJ1-4, with D maybe TRBD1 (5 bases). CDR3 size: 15 residues. The germline CDR1 and CDR2 sequences are LNHNV and YYDKDF (reference sequence). The V gene lost 4 bases and the J gene lost 5 bases, with 14 bases spanning the gap. CDR3 bases: TGTGCCACCAGCAATCGAGCCAGGGCGAATGAAAAACTGTTTTTT. Protein: CATSNRARANEKLFF.

Ten or more counts support this clonotype. The rearrangement uses TRBV3-1 and TRBJ2-5; 7 bases agree with TRBD1. Germline CDR1 reads LGHDT; CDR2 reads YNNKEL (reference sequence). J lost 2 bases, V lost 5 bases, and 2 bases had no gene match. The CDR3 sequence is 13 residues long. CDR3 DNA: TGTGCCAGCAGCTGGACAGGTCAAGAGACCCAGTACTTC. This codes for CASSWTGQETQYF.

This clonotype was detected many times. The chain combines TRBV30 with TRBJ1-4, with D possibly TRBD1 on 5 matching bases. CDR3 size: 16 residues. CDR1 is GTSNPN and CDR2 is SVGIG in the germline V gene (reference sequence). The germline V and J ends were trimmed by 4 bases and 0 bases, with 15 bases remaining between them. CDR3 in DNA: TGTGCCTGGACTGGGGCGAAGTTAGCAACTAATGAAAAACTGTTTTTT. It codes for CAWTGAKLATNEKLFF.

This clonotype was found many times. This rearrangement joins TRBV6-1 to TRBJ2-5, with TRBD2 matching over 7 bases. Germline trimming cut 1 base from V and 5 bases from J; bases unmatched to any gene: 10. The CDR3 has 16 residues. The germline V gene has CDR1 MNHNS and CDR2 SASEGT. The CDR3 reads CASSEDWDYSQETQYF. The CDR3, as DNA: TGTGCCAGCAGTGAAGACTGGGACTACTCCCAGGAGACCCAGTACTTC.

As to this clonotype: A far larger clone differs by one base, so this is likely a read error. V gene TRBV11-2 combines with J gene TRBJ2-5; perhaps TRBD2 as D (6 bases). The DNA end lines up better with TRBJ2-1; the J call may be wrong. CDR3 length: 15 amino acids. CDR1 and CDR2 from the germline V gene are SGHAT and FQNNGV. In nucleotides, the CDR3 is TGTGCCAGCAGCTTCTTGGGACGGGGGTTCAATGAGCAGTTCTTC. This sequence encodes CASSFLGRGFNEQFF.

The chain employs TRBV2 and TRBJ2-1, with 14 bases matching TRBD2. Gene TRBJ2-5 matches the end of the DNA better, so the J call may be wrong. Germline loops: CDR1 SNHLY, CDR2 FYNNEI. This CDR3 spans 16 amino acids. In nucleotides, the CDR3 is TGTGCCAGCAGTGGGGGACTAGCGGGAGACCGAGAGACCCAGTACTTC. This codes for CASSGGLAGDRETQYF.

A remark on this clonotype: A single base separates this from a much larger clone, so it may be a read error. The V gene is TRBV2, the J gene TRBJ1-5; D gene uncertain. The CDR3 totals 15 residues. The germline V gene encodes CDR1 SNHLY and CDR2 FYNNEI. Trimming took 9 bases from V and 1 from J, leaving 16 bases between them. CDR3 amino acids: CARSFPDGSNQPQHF. CDR3 DNA: TGTGCCAGAAGTTTTCCGGACGGAAGCAATCAGCCCCAGCATTTT.

The rearrangement joins TRBV12-3 or TRBV12-4 to TRBJ1-3, with 8 bases aligning to TRBD1. CDR3 length: 13 amino acids. Trimming cost V 7 bases and J 5 bases; bases outside gene matches: 4. Written as DNA, the CDR3 is TGTGCCAGCACCGGACAGGGACGAAACACCATATATTTT. Translation gives CASTGQGRNTIYF.

This clonotype was seen a handful of times. In nucleotides, the CDR3 is TGTGCCATCAGGACGACTAGCGGGGGACACTACGAGCAGTACTTC. This gives the protein CAIRTTSGGHYEQYF. The gene calls are TRBV10-3 and TRBJ2-7; TRBD2 agrees at 12 bases. The CDR3 has 15 amino acids. CDR1 and CDR2 (germline): ENHRY, SYGVKD. Trimming cost V 6 bases and J 3 bases; bases outside gene matches: 6.

This clonotype was seen ten or more times. The V call is TRBV28, the J call TRBJ2-1; D ambiguous. Looked up from germline, CDR1 is MDHEN and CDR2 is SYDVKM. Trimming cost V 4 bases and J 9 bases, with 19 bases left between them. The CDR3 covers 15 residues. DNA of the CDR3: TGTGCCAGCAGTTCCTCGACCCTACTGGTGGGTGAGCAGTTCTTC. This encodes CASSSSTLLVGEQFF.

This clonotype came up many times. The chain links TRBV2 to TRBJ2-1; TRBD1 agrees at 10 bases. Trimming removed 1 base from V and 4 bases from J; junction bases left unmatched: 1. The germline CDR1 and CDR2 sequences are SNHLY and FYNNEI. CDR3 size: 15 residues. The CDR3, as DNA: TGTGCCAGCAGTGAAGAGGGACAGGGGTACAATGAGCAGTTCTTC. Residues: CASSEEGQGYNEQFF.